A single sample gave rise to the 11 T cell receptor beta chains below, sequenced in a study of blood T cells in healthy people across ages. Together with a sample-barcoded 5' primer, a J-beta primer mix was included in a second PCR lasting roughly 7 to 11 cycles. TCRdb recomputed calls from the 5' RACE reads with MiXCR, one row per CDR3 protein. The table shows around 1,000,000 distinct CDR3 sequences, with approximately 25% occurring only once. These same data were also listed under a study on T cells of mothers and their children.

Sequenced input: blood. These receptors all come from a girl aged 2 to 9 in good health.

This rearrangement joins TRBV5-6 to TRBJ2-3, with TRBD2 as a possible D gene (5 bases). CDR3 length equals 16 residues. Germline V lookup: CDR1 SGHDT, CDR2 YYEEEE. V dropped 4 bases and J dropped 4 bases, with 19 bases sitting between them. Here the CDR3 reads CASSRPGSQTADTQYF. DNA of the CDR3: TGTGCCAGCAGCCGTCCGGGAAGCCAAACGGCAGATACGCAGTATTTT.

The chain joins TRBV29-1 to TRBJ2-1; 8 nucleotides align to TRBD1. V gave up 0 bases and J gave up 13 bases; unmatched junction bases: 8. Germline V gene sequence: CDR1 SQVTM, CDR2 ANQGSEA. CDR3 length equals 13 residues. The CDR3 nucleotides are TGCAGCGTTGAAGATCCCCTAGGACAGGGACAGTTCTTC. It translates to CSVEDPLGQGQFF.

The rearrangement links TRBV5-1 to TRBJ2-3; no clear D gene. Germline CDR1 SGHRS, CDR2 YFSETQ. The CDR3 consists of 15 residues. The V and J ends lost 4 bases and 0 bases respectively, with 12 bases between them. CDR3 sequence reads: CASSAPDGSTDTQYF. CDR3 nucleotides: TGCGCCAGCAGCGCACCGGACGGAAGCACAGATACGCAGTATTTT.

Points on this clonotype: The junction and the germline gene differ at one end; a read error may be behind it. The chain carries TRBV19 and TRBJ1-4; D gene uncertain. Germline V gene data show CDR1 as LNHDA and CDR2 as SQIVND (reference sequence). The CDR3 runs to 12 residues. In DNA form, the CDR3 reads TGCGCCAGTAGTATGTTGGGGGAAAAACTGTTTTTT. It translates to CASSMLGEKLFF.

The chain recombines TRBV7-9 with TRBJ2-7, with a weak D call TRBD1 (5 bases). The V end lost 2 bases, the J end lost 7 bases, and 15 bases lay between the germline ends. The CDR3 is 14 residues long. In germline, CDR1 is SEHNR, CDR2 FQNEAQ (reference sequence). CDR3 sequence (DNA): TGTGCCAGCAGCTTAATTTCGGACATGGGGGAGCAGTACTTC. It specifies CASSLISDMGEQYF.

In its sample, this clonotype was seen a few times. The CDR3 region has the DNA TGTGCCAGTACCATACAGGGTACCAATCAGCCCCAGCATTTT. It yields the protein CASTIQGTNQPQHF. The V call is TRBV19, the J call TRBJ1-5; TRBD1 is a possible D gene (6 bases). The CDR3 extends over 14 amino acids. Trimming stripped 7 bases from V and 3 bases from J, with 13 bases between. Germline CDR1 reads LNHDA; CDR2 reads SQIVND (reference sequence).

The chain has TRBV2 and TRBJ2-7; 9 bases are a match to TRBD1. Germline V gives CDR1 SNHLY, CDR2 FYNNEI. The CDR3 runs 14 residues. The V and J ends lost 7 bases and 3 bases, in that order; junction bases with no gene match: 7. The CDR3 DNA is TGTGCCAGCAACGAACAGGGGGCGAACTACGAGCAGTACTTC. This codes for CASNEQGANYEQYF.

The chain has TRBV20-1 and TRBJ2-2, with TRBD2 matching over 7 bases. J gave up 6 bases and V 2 bases, and 12 bases lay outside the gene matches. Germline V gene lookup returns CDR1 DFQATT and CDR2 SNEGSKA (reference sequence). This CDR3 comprises 16 residues. The CDR3 here is CSARFGGGEWPGELFF. CDR3 in DNA: TGCAGTGCTAGATTCGGCGGGGGAGAGTGGCCCGGGGAGCTGTTTTTT.

The chain is built from TRBV9 and TRBJ1-6, with 10 bases lining up with TRBD1. Germline-derived CDR1 and CDR2 are SGDLS and YYNGEE. V shed 4 bases and J 14 bases; nucleotides not matched to a gene: 9. The CDR3 runs 14 residues. CDR3 residues: CASSLWTGGDTLHF. The CDR3 bases are TGTGCCAGCAGCTTATGGACAGGGGGGGACACCCTCCACTTT.

The V call is TRBV11-3, the J call TRBJ2-3; TRBD2 matches 13 bases. The CDR3 has 16 residues. V was clipped by 7 bases and J by 3 bases; unmatched bases: 7. Per the germline V gene, CDR1 is SGHNT and CDR2 is YENEEA. The CDR3 coding sequence is TGTGCCAGCACCACCGGGACTAGCGGGGTAACAGATACGCAGTATTTT. It encodes CASTTGTSGVTDTQYF.

This clonotype has more than one count but fewer than ten. Without the conserved terminal phenylalanine or tryptophan, this CDR3 likely stems from a read error. The V gene is TRBV6-5, the J gene TRBJ2-7, with no clear D. This CDR3 spans 13 amino acids. The germline V gene encodes CDR1 MNHEY and CDR2 SVGAGI. The V end lost 1 base, the J end lost 6 bases, and 10 bases lay between the germline ends. The CDR3 region is CASSYLAGSEQYL. The DNA for the CDR3 is TGTGCCAGCAGTTACTTAGCCGGGTCCGAGCAGTACCTC.